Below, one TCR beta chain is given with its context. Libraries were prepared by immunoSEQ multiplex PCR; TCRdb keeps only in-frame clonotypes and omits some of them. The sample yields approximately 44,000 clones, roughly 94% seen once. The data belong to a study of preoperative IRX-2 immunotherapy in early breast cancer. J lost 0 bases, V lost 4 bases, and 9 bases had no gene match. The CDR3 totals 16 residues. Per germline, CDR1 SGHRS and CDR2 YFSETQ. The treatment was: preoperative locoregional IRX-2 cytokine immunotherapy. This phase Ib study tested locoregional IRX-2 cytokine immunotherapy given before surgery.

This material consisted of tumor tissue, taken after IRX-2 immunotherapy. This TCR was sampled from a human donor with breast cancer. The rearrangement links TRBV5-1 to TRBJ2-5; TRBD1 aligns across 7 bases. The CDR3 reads CASSPPAGTDQETQYF. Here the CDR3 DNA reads TGCGCCAGCAGCCCCCCCGCCGGGACAGACCAAGAGACCCAGTACTTC.